The 32 T cell receptor beta chains reported below all come from one sample, sequenced in a study of T cell repertoires in cytomegalovirus infection. TCRdb analysed the reads with MiXCR anew, one entry per CDR3 protein. The data show 560,000 or so distinct CDR3 sequences, 16% seen once. The sequenced sample was CD8+ T cells from PBMCs. The receptors stem from a human donor in good health (CMV status not recorded). Some clones in this sample may be carry-over from other donors' samples.

This CDR3 reads CASSLDGGLLPYMNTEAFF. The CDR3 region has the DNA TGTGCCAGCAGCTTGGATGGGGGCCTTCTCCCTTATATGAACACTGAAGCTTTCTTT. This rearrangement joins TRBV5-4 to TRBJ1-1, with D perhaps matching TRBD1 (6 bases). V was pared by 0 bases and J by 0 bases, with 21 bases between. The CDR3 totals 19 residues. Germline CDR1 and CDR2: SGHNT and YYREEE (reference sequence).

This clonotype has more than one count but fewer than ten. The chain employs TRBV12-3 or TRBV12-4 and TRBJ1-1; tentatively, D is TRBD1 (6 bases). This CDR3 comprises 14 residues. V lost 7 bases and J 1 base, leaving 13 bases between the germline ends. CDR3 nucleotide sequence: TGTGCCAGCACTTTCCAGGGGAGGAACACTGAAGCTTTCTTT. Encoded protein: CASTFQGRNTEAFF.

This clonotype was counted ten times or more. This chain uses TRBV6-1 with TRBJ1-4, with D possibly being TRBD1 (6 bases). Trimming shortened V by 5 bases and J by 6 bases, and 13 bases separated the two germline ends. The germline V gene encodes CDR1 MNHNS and CDR2 SASEGT. The CDR3 spans 14 residues. This CDR3 is CASSTGTLDEKLFF. The CDR3 nucleotides read TGTGCCAGCAGTACAGGGACCTTAGATGAAAAACTGTTTTTT.

This clonotype was picked up a small number of times. V gene TRBV7-9 combines with J gene TRBJ1-3, with D maybe TRBD1 (5 bases). CDR3 size: 14 residues. Germline V gene sequence: CDR1 SEHNR, CDR2 FQNEAQ (reference sequence). V lost 2 bases, J lost 7 bases, and 12 bases lay in between. CDR3 loop: CASSLTTDRNTIYF. The CDR3 region has the DNA TGTGCCAGCAGCTTAACGACAGATCGGAACACCATATATTTT. The full variable domain, rest sourced from reference TRBV7-9 and TRBJ1-3, is DTGVSQNPRHKITKRGQNVTFRCDPISEHNRLYWYRQTLGQGPEFLTYFQNEAQLEKSRLLSDRFSAERPKGSFSTLEIQRTEQGDSAMYLCASSLTTDRNTIYFGEGSWLTVV.

This clonotype was recorded many times. This rearrangement joins TRBV7-8 to TRBJ2-1; TRBD2 matches 10 bases. Germline V lookup: CDR1 SGHVS, CDR2 FQNEAQ. This CDR3 comprises 15 residues. The ends lost 5 bases at V and 5 bases at J; junction bases unmatched: 6. In DNA, the CDR3 is TGTGCCAGCAGCGGATCTAGCGGGGGCCACAATGAGCAGTTCTTC. Translating it yields CASSGSSGGHNEQFF.

Only a few counts were recorded for this clonotype. This chain joins TRBV9 and TRBJ2-5; TRBD1 matches at 8 bases. The CDR3 totals 15 residues. V trimming: 2 bases; J trimming: 4 bases; junction bases outside the gene matches: 7. The germline V gene has CDR1 SGDLS and CDR2 YYNGEE. The CDR3 nucleotides are TGTGCCAGCAGCGTCGGCAGGGGGCGGGGAGAGACCCAGTACTTC. Amino acids: CASSVGRGRGETQYF.

This clonotype was seen at least ten times. This chain joins TRBV15 and TRBJ2-2; D uncertain. Trimming cost V 0 bases and J 2 bases, with 1 base left between them. This CDR3 has 13 residues. Germline lookup yields CDR1 LNHNV and CDR2 YYDKDF (reference sequence). CDR3 residues: CATSRDNTGELFF. CDR3 coding DNA: TGTGCCACCAGCAGAGATAACACCGGGGAGCTGTTTTTT.

This clonotype was detected a few times. J is TRBJ1-1 and V is TRBV28, with unresolved D. The CDR3 sequence is 15 residues long. Germline-derived CDR1 and CDR2 are MDHEN and SYDVKM. V was clipped by 1 base and J by 0 bases, with 9 bases between them. CDR3 in amino acids: CASSLFTEMNTEAFF. The CDR3 DNA reads TGTGCCAGCAGTTTATTCACGGAGATGAACACTGAAGCTTTCTTT.

Many counts were recorded for this clonotype. The rearrangement joins TRBV7-8 to TRBJ1-1, with D tentatively TRBD1 (6 bases). V was trimmed by 1 base and J by 2 bases, leaving 20 bases between them. The germline gives CDR1 SGHVS, CDR2 FQNEAQ. The CDR3 runs to 18 residues. The CDR3 protein is CASSLVSRGPPGNTEAFF. Written as DNA, the CDR3 is TGTGCCAGCAGCTTAGTCTCCAGGGGCCCCCCTGGAAACACTGAAGCTTTCTTT.

The V call is TRBV4-1, the J call TRBJ2-7; maybe TRBD2 (6 bases). Germline V gene sequence: CDR1 MGHRA, CDR2 YSYEKL. Trimming removed 4 bases from V and 2 bases from J, with 18 bases in between. CDR3 length: 16 amino acids. CDR3 loop: CASSRQAAGSTYEQYF. The CDR3 region has the DNA TGCGCCAGCAGCCGGCAAGCGGCGGGGTCCACCTACGAGCAGTACTTC.

The chain has TRBV20-1 and TRBJ1-2; tentative D call: TRBD1 (5 bases). There are 16 residues in the CDR3. V was pared by 2 bases and J by 6 bases, with 22 bases between. Germline CDR1 DFQATT, CDR2 SNEGSKA (reference sequence). DNA of the CDR3: TGCAGTGCTAGACATCTCCAAGGGACCTCGAATGATGGCTACACCTTC. Its translation: CSARHLQGTSNDGYTF.

Regarding this clonotype: Its ends do not fully match the called genes, so a read error is possible. The J gene is TRBJ1-1, the V gene TRBV7-6, with TRBD1 as a possible D gene (5 bases). Per germline, CDR1 SGHVS and CDR2 FNYEAQ. The CDR3 is 15 amino acids. The CDR3 nucleotides read TGTGCTAGCAGCCCCATAGCGGAGGGGAGGACTGAAGCTTTCTTT. It yields the protein CASSPIAEGRTEAFF.

A word on this clonotype: Lacking the conserved final phenylalanine or tryptophan, this CDR3 likely reflects a read error. The rearrangement uses TRBV9 and TRBJ1-2; tentative D call: TRBD1 (5 bases). The germline gives CDR1 SGDLS, CDR2 YYNGEE. The V and J ends lost 4 bases and 6 bases respectively, with 22 bases between them. The CDR3 has 16 residues. CDR3 loop: CASSTPLAGGGHGYTL. In nucleotides, the CDR3 is TGTGCCAGCAGCACTCCCCTCGCCGGGGGGGGACATGGCTACACCTTA.

This clonotype was detected a few times. The V call is TRBV29-1, the J call TRBJ2-4; no reliable D call. This CDR3 comprises 14 residues. The germline V gene has CDR1 SQVTM and CDR2 ANQGSEA. Between the trimmed V and J ends, which lost 0 bases and 0 bases, there was a span of 6 bases. The chain's CDR3 is CSVEDGEAKNIQYF. DNA for the CDR3: TGCAGCGTTGAAGATGGAGAAGCCAAAAACATTCAGTACTTC.

This clonotype came up a few times. The J gene is TRBJ1-5, the V gene TRBV10-1; the D is unclear. The CDR3 consists of 19 residues. V lost 6 bases and J lost 1, with 25 bases in between. Germline V lookup: CDR1 WNHNN, CDR2 SYGVQD (reference sequence). The CDR3, as DNA: TGCGCCAGCAGGTCGGTTAGGACCCCCGAGGTCCCGAGCAATCAGCCCCAGCATTTT. Translating gives CASRSVRTPEVPSNQPQHF.

At least ten counts were recorded for this clonotype. The CDR3 end shows no conserved phenylalanine or tryptophan, and so a read error is likely. It is unclear where the CDR3 begins or ends on the DNA, so no DNA is shown, and the CDR3 is as TCRdb lists it. The rearrangement joins TRBV7-2 to TRBJ2-3; the D segment call TRBD1 is taken from the table without a DNA check. Germline V gives CDR1 SGHTA, CDR2 FQGNSA. The length of the CDR3 is 11 amino acids, counting both ends. The CDR3 spells CASFEAGALVL.

Of note for this clonotype: A much larger clone lies one base from this, so it may be a read error. The V call is TRBV11-2, the J call TRBJ2-2; D possibly corresponds to TRBD2 (5 bases). The CDR3 has 19 amino acids. Germline CDR1 is SGHAT and CDR2 is FQNNGV. CDR3 DNA sequence: TGTGCCAGCAGCTTACGAGTTCTCTGGAGACACCTGAACACCGGGGAGCCGTTTTTT. Its protein product is CASSLRVLWRHLNTGEPFF.

This clonotype has just a few counts. This chain links TRBV27 with TRBJ1-1; 10 bases line up with TRBD1. Germline CDR1 MNHEY, CDR2 SMNVEV (reference sequence). J gave up 5 bases and V 6 bases, and 6 bases lay outside the gene matches. CDR3 length equals 14 residues. The CDR3 DNA is TGTGCCAGCAGGGTCGACAGGGGGCATACTGAAGCTTTCTTT. Translation gives CASRVDRGHTEAFF.

Turning to this clonotype: One junction end disagrees with the germline gene, perhaps due to a read error. The gene calls are TRBV6-5 and TRBJ2-2; TRBD2 might be the D (5 bases). The CDR3 loop spans 12 amino acids. CDR1 is MNHEY and CDR2 is SVGAGI in the germline V gene. The CDR3 region has the DNA TGTGCCAGCAGTGCAACCACCGGGGATCTGTTTTTT. This codes for CASSATTGDLFF.

The gene calls are TRBV12-3 or TRBV12-4 and TRBJ2-7; 10 bases agree with TRBD2. Unmatched junction bases numbered 11, after V lost 6 bases and J lost 6 bases. This CDR3 has 15 residues. This CDR3 is CASRYSGGPGSEQYF. In nucleotides, the CDR3 is TGTGCCAGCAGGTATAGCGGGGGGCCAGGTTCCGAGCAGTACTTC.

The chain joins TRBV30 to TRBJ2-7, with 7 positions matching TRBD1. The germline V gene has CDR1 GTSNPN and CDR2 SVGIG (reference sequence). The CDR3 is 15 amino acids. Trimming cost V 2 bases and J 0 bases; bases outside gene matches: 7. CDR3 coding DNA: TGTGCCTGGAGTACCGGGACAGCTCGCTCCTACGAGCAGTACTTC. It codes for CAWSTGTARSYEQYF.

The CDR3 DNA reads as TGTGCCAGCAGCAACCGGGACAGGGGAGTCGAGCAGTACTTC. Translation: CASSNRDRGVEQYF. The V and J genes are TRBV14 and TRBJ2-7, with 10 bases matching TRBD1. The CDR3 runs to 14 residues. Trimming removed 5 bases from V and 6 bases from J; junction bases left unmatched: 7. Germline CDR1 SGHDN, CDR2 FVKESK.

This clonotype was recorded many times. This rearrangement joins TRBV7-9 to TRBJ1-3; TRBD1 is a possible D gene (6 bases). Germline CDR1 and CDR2: SEHNR and FQNEAQ (reference sequence). The CDR3 loop spans 14 amino acids. Trimming took 2 bases from V and 4 from J, leaving 9 bases between them. The CDR3 DNA follows: TGTGCCAGCAGCTTACGGGGGCAAGGAAACACCATATATTTT. Its protein product is CASSLRGQGNTIYF. The complete variable domain, with remaining parts taken from reference TRBV7-9 and TRBJ1-3, reads DTGVSQNPRHKITKRGQNVTFRCDPISEHNRLYWYRQTLGQGPEFLTYFQNEAQLEKSRLLSDRFSAERPKGSFSTLEIQRTEQGDSAMYLCASSLRGQGNTIYFGEGSWLTVV.

Regarding this clonotype: A much larger clone differs by one base, so this may be a read error. The CDR3 does not close with the conserved phenylalanine or tryptophan, likely indicating a read error. The rearrangement links TRBV2 to TRBJ2-7, with 9 bases fitting TRBD2. The CDR3 spans 15 residues. After removal of 5 bases from V and 0 bases from J, the junction contained 5 bases not matched to a gene. The germline CDR1 and CDR2 sequences are SNHLY and FYNNEI. The CDR3 sequence: CASSSSGESSYEQYL. The CDR3 bases are TGTGCCAGCAGTTCTAGCGGGGAGAGCTCCTACGAGCAGTACTTA.

This clonotype was recorded many times. The genes are TRBV7-9 and TRBJ2-7; 9 nucleotides line up with TRBD1. The V gene end was trimmed by 5 bases and the J gene end by 5 bases; junction bases not matched to a gene: 13. Germline CDR1 is SEHNR and CDR2 is FQNEAQ (reference sequence). The CDR3 extends over 16 amino acids. CDR3 amino acids: CASSPLTGGAKHEQYF. The CDR3 DNA is TGTGCCAGCAGCCCCTTAACAGGGGGCGCGAAGCACGAGCAGTACTTC.

Remarks on this clonotype: One end of the junction does not line up with germline, which may come from a read error. J is TRBJ2-7 and V is TRBV19; D is uncertain. The CDR3 consists of 13 residues. Germline V lookup: CDR1 LNHDA, CDR2 SQIVND (reference sequence). The CDR3 reads CASSLALNYAQYF. For the CDR3, the DNA is TGTGCCAGTAGCCTGGCGCTTAACTACGCGCAGTACTTC.

Only a few counts were recorded for this clonotype. The genes are TRBV10-1 and TRBJ2-2, with D possibly being TRBD1 or TRBD2 (5 bases each). This CDR3 region has 16 residues. Trimming cost V 9 bases and J 3 bases, with 20 bases left between them. The V gene's germline CDR1 is WNHNN and CDR2 SYGVQD (reference sequence). This CDR3 reads CASYWGPIFDTGELFF. CDR3 in DNA: TGCGCCAGTTATTGGGGACCCATTTTTGACACCGGGGAGCTGTTTTTT.

Many counts were recorded for this clonotype. The chain combines TRBV28 with TRBJ2-3; 11 nucleotides match TRBD2. Germline loops: CDR1 MDHEN, CDR2 SYDVKM. Trimming removed 3 bases from V and 4 bases from J; junction bases left unmatched: 18. This CDR3 comprises 20 residues. This chain's CDR3 is CASSLRGPLTSGAGPDTQYF. DNA of the CDR3: TGTGCCAGCAGTTTGCGAGGGCCCCTGACTAGCGGGGCCGGGCCAGATACGCAGTATTTT.

The CDR3 region has the DNA TGTGCCACCAGCAGAACCTACGAGCAGTACTTC. It is translated as CATSRTYEQYF. The chain combines TRBV15 with TRBJ2-7; D is undetermined. Germline V gene lookup returns CDR1 LNHNV and CDR2 YYDKDF (reference sequence). Trimming stripped 2 bases from V and 2 bases from J, with 1 base between. The CDR3 covers 11 residues.

This clonotype has more than one count but fewer than ten. V gene TRBV6-1 combines with J gene TRBJ2-3; tentative D call: TRBD2 (6 bases). Germline V CDR1 and CDR2: MNHNS, SASEGT. The ends were cut back, 2 bases at V and 0 bases at J, with 12 bases in the middle. CDR3 length equals 16 residues. CDR3 amino acids: CASSERVAVSTDTQYF. In DNA, the CDR3 is TGTGCCAGCAGTGAAAGGGTAGCGGTGAGCACAGATACGCAGTATTTT.

The V and J genes are TRBV6-1 and TRBJ2-7; the match to TRBD1 covers 10 bases. The CDR3 totals 13 residues. V lost 6 bases and J lost 7; bases outside the gene matches: 6. Germline V gives CDR1 MNHNS, CDR2 SASEGT. This CDR3 is CASSPDRGVEQYF. CDR3 bases: TGTGCCAGCAGCCCGGACAGGGGGGTGGAGCAGTACTTC.

This clonotype appeared many times. This chain uses TRBV6-1 with TRBJ1-6; D is undetermined. Trimming took off 7 bases at V and 0 bases at J, with 7 bases between the two ends. The CDR3 contains 14 residues. Germline V gene lookup returns CDR1 MNHNS and CDR2 SASEGT. CDR3 nucleotides: TGTGCCAGCACCAACAGCTCCTATAATTCACCCCTCCACTTT. Translated, it gives CASTNSSYNSPLHF.